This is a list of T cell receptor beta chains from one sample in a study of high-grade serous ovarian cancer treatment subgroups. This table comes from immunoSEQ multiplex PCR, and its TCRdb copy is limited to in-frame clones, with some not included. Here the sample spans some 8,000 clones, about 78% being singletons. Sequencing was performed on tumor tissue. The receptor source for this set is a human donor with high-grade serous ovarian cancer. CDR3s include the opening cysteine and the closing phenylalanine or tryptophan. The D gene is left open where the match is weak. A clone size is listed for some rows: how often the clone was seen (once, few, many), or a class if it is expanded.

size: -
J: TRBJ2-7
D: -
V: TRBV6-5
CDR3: CASSYSGSTYEQYF
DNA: TGTGCCAGCAGTTACTCAGGGTCAACCTACGAGCAGTACTTC

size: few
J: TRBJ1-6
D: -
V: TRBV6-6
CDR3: CASSPPGSPLHF
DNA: TGTGCCAGCAGTCCTCCGGGTTCACCCCTCCACTTT

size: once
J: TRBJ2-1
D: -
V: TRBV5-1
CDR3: CASSLVLGESYNEQFF
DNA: TGCGCCAGCAGCTTGGTGCTGGGGGAATCCTACAATGAGCAGTTCTTC

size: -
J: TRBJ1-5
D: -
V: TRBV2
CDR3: CASSESEGLAVGNQPQHF
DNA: TGTGCCAGCAGTGAATCGGAGGGTCTCGCGGTCGGCAATCAGCCCCAGCATTTT

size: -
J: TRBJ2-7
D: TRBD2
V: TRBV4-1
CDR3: CASSQGGGGSYEQYF
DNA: TGCGCCAGCAGCCAAGGCGGGGGGGGGTCCTACGAGCAGTACTTC

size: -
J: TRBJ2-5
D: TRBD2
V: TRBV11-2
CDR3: CASSQTSTQGTQYF
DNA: TGTGCCAGCAGCCAGACTAGCACCCAAGGGACCCAGTACTTC

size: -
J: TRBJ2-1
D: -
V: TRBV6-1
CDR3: CASSEAWGSYNEQFF
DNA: TGTGCCAGCAGTGAAGCCTGGGGGAGCTACAATGAGCAGTTCTTC

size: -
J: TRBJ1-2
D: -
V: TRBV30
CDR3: CAWGGAAQLGYTF
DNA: TGTGCCTGGGGGGGGGCGGCCCAGCTTGGCTACACCTTC

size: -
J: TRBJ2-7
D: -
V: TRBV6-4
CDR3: CASGIIDYEQYF
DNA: TGTGCCAGCGGGATAATCGACTACGAGCAGTACTTC

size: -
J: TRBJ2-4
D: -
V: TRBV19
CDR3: CASSSEINIQYF
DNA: TGTGCCAGTAGTAGCGAGATAAACATTCAGTACTTC

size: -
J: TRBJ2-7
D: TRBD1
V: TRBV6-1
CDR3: CASRLDRGASYEQYF
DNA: TGTGCCAGCAGGCTCGACAGGGGGGCCTCCTACGAGCAGTACTTC

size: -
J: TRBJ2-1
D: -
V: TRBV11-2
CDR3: CASSLEGTAAGEQFF
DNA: TGTGCCAGCAGCTTAGAGGGGACGGCGGCAGGTGAGCAGTTCTTC

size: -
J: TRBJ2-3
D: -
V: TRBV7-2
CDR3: CASSLTGLDTQYF
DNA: TGTGCCAGCAGCTTAACGGGGTTAGATACGCAGTATTTT

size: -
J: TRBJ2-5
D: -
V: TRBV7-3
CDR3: CASSPRGGARETQYF
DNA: TGTGCCAGCAGCCCTAGGGGGGGGGCCAGGGAGACCCAGTACTTC

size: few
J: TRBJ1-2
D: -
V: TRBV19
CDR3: CASSIFDSYGYTF
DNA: TGTGCCAGTAGTATCTTCGACAGCTATGGCTACACCTTC

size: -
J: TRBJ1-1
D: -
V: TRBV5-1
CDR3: CASRNTNTEAFF
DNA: TGCGCCAGCAGAAACACGAACACTGAAGCTTTCTTT

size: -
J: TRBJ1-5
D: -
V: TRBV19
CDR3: CASSIVGVGADSNQPQHF
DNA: TGTGCCAGTAGTATAGTGGGCGTAGGAGCGGATAGCAATCAGCCCCAGCATTTT

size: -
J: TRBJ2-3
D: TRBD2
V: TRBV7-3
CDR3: CASSPGLAGVSTDTQYF
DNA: TGTGCCAGCAGCCCTGGGCTAGCGGGGGTTTCCACAGATACGCAGTATTTT

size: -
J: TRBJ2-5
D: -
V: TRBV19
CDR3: CASSIGAGYQETQYF
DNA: TGTGCCAGTAGTATAGGGGCAGGGTACCAAGAGACCCAGTACTTC

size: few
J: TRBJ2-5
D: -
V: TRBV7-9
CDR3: CASSGEETQYF
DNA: TGTGCCAGCAGCGGGGAAGAGACCCAGTACTTC

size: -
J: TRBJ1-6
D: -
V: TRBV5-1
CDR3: CASSLVWGSPLHF
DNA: TGCGCCAGCAGCTTGGTATGGGGTTCACCCCTCCACTTT

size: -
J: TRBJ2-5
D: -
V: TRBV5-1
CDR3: CASAPDSQETQYF
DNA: TGCGCCAGTGCCCCGGACAGTCAAGAGACCCAGTACTTC

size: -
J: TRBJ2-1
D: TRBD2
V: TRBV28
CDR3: CASEASGGYEQFF
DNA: TGTGCCAGCGAGGCTAGCGGGGGCTATGAGCAGTTCTTC

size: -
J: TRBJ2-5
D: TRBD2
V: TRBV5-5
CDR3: CASSLDSGGFRQTQYF
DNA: TGTGCCAGCAGCTTGGATAGCGGGGGTTTTAGACAGACCCAGTACTTC

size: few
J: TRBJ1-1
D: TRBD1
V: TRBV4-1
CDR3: CASSPPVGTGMTEAFF
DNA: TGCGCCAGCAGCCCACCGGTAGGGACAGGGATGACTGAAGCTTTCTTT

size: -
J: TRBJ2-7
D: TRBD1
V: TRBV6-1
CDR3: CASSEIPGQSSYEQYF
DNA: TGTGCCAGCAGTGAAATTCCGGGACAGAGCTCCTACGAGCAGTACTTC

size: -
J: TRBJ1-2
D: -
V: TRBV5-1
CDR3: CASSQTAEGYGYTF
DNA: TGCGCCAGCAGCCAGACAGCGGAGGGCTATGGCTACACCTTC

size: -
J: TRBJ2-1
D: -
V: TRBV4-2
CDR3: CASSQDWDRSYNEQFF
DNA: TGTGCCAGCAGCCAAGATTGGGACCGCTCCTACAATGAGCAGTTCTTC

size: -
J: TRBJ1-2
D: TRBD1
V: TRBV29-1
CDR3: CSVATGTALGYGYTF
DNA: TGCAGCGTTGCAACCGGGACAGCACTCGGCTATGGCTACACCTTC

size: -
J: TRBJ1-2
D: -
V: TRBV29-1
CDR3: CSVGAAGAYGYTF
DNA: TGCAGCGTCGGAGCGGCAGGGGCCTATGGCTACACCTTC

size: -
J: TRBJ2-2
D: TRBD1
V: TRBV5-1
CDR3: CASSGQGAPGELFF
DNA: TGCGCCAGCAGCGGACAGGGGGCACCCGGGGAGCTGTTTTTT

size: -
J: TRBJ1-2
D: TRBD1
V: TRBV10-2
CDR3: CASSGTGVIGYTF
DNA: TGCGCCAGCAGTGGGACAGGGGTAATTGGCTACACCTTC

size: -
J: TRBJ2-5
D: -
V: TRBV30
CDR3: CAWSVGGETQYF
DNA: TGTGCCTGGAGTGTTGGCGGAGAGACCCAGTACTTC

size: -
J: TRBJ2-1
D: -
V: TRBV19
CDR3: CASRVRESPYNEQFF
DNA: TGTGCCAGTAGGGTCCGGGAATCTCCTTACAATGAGCAGTTCTTC

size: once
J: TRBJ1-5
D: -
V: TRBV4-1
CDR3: CASSLTRDPSNQPQHF
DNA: TGCGCCAGCAGCTTAACCAGGGATCCTAGCAATCAGCCCCAGCATTTT

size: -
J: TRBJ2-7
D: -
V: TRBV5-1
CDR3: CASSFDIRSYEQYF
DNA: TGCGCCAGCAGCTTCGATATACGGTCCTACGAGCAGTACTTC

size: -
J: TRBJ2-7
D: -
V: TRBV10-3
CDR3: CAISPVRDPSYEQYF
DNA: TGTGCCATCAGTCCGGTCCGGGATCCTTCCTACGAGCAGTACTTC

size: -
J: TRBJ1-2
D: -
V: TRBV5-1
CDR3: CASSPRGGGATNYGYTF
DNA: TGCGCCAGCAGCCCTCGTGGCGGGGGCGCGACTAACTATGGCTACACCTTC

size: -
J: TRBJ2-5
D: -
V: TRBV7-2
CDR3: CASSFYQETQYF
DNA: TGTGCCAGCAGCTTCTACCAAGAGACCCAGTACTTC

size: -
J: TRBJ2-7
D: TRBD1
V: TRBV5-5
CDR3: CASRNLGTGAVSYEQYF
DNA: TGTGCCAGCAGAAACCTAGGGACAGGGGCCGTCTCCTACGAGCAGTACTTC

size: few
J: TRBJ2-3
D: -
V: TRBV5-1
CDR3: CASSLLDTQYF
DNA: TGTGCCAGCAGCTTGTTAGATACGCAGTATTTT

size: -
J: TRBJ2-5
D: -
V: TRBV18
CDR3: CASSWDQETQYF
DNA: TGTGCCAGCTCCTGGGACCAAGAGACCCAGTACTTC

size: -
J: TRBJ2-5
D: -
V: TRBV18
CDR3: CASRGTQETQYF
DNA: TGTGCCAGCCGGGGGACCCAAGAGACCCAGTACTTC

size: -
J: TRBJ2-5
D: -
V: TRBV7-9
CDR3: CASSRSPEWETQYF
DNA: TGTGCCAGCAGCCGATCACCCGAATGGGAGACCCAGTACTTC

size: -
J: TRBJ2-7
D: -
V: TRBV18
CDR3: CASSPEVVDEQYF
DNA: TGTGCCAGCTCCCCTGAAGTCGTCGACGAGCAGTACTTC

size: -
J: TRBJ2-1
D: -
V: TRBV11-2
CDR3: CASSLEAATLSYNEQFF
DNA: TGTGCCAGCAGCTTAGAAGCGGCGACCCTCTCCTACAATGAGCAGTTCTTC

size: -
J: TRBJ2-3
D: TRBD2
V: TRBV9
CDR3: CASSVPSSLAGLSTDTQYF
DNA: TGTGCCAGCAGCGTACCCTCATCACTAGCGGGACTAAGCACAGATACGCAGTATTTT

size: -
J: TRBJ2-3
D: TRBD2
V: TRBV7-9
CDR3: CASTPEERGAYTQYF
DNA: TGTGCCAGCACCCCAGAGGAGCGGGGGGCGTATACGCAGTATTTT

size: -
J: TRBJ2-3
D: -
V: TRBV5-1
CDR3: CASSPRDTRTDTQYF
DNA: TGCGCCAGCAGCCCCCGGGACACCCGCACAGATACGCAGTATTTT

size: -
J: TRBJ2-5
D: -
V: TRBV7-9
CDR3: CASSLGSRGTQETQYF
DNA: TGTGCCAGCAGCTTAGGGTCGCGGGGAACTCAAGAGACCCAGTACTTC

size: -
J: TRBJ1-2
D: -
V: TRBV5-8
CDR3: CASSLGRYGYTF
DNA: TGTGCCAGCAGCCTCGGGCGTTATGGCTACACCTTC

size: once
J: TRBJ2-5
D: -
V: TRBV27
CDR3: CASSSQQGGTQYF
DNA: TGTGCCAGCAGTAGTCAACAGGGAGGGACCCAGTACTTC